The sequence of this T cell receptor beta chain was determined in a study of T cell repertoires in cytomegalovirus infection. Study-wide background: Use of recently identified HLA-C-restricted and well-studied HLA-B-restricted CMV epitopes was part of the study. Public TCR beta signatures indicated both CMV infection and matching HLA type. Notes on the study in general: Dominant in the ex vivo response were TCR beta clonotypes restricted by HLA-C and specific for CMV. The cumulative frequency of public TCR beta families identified carriers of CMV plus the relevant HLA.

In TCRdb, the reads were re-called with MiXCR into one record per CDR3 protein. The sample yields fewer than 1,000,000 distinct CDR3 sequences, around 32% seen once. This clonotype has just a few counts. The antigen remains unidentified. The V and J ends lost 5 bases and 6 bases respectively, with 17 bases between them. Germline-derived CDR1 and CDR2 are DFQATT and SNEGSKA (reference sequence). The CDR3 is 14 amino acids. V gene TRBV20-1 combines with J gene TRBJ2-4, with D possibly called TRBD1 or TRBD2 (6 bases each). The clonotype originates from a human donor in good health (CMV status not recorded). Some clones in this sample may be carry-over from other donors' samples. The sequences come from cultured CD8+ T cells from PBMCs, collected from culture after CMV antigen stimulation. The CDR3 here is CSAYGGLGRNIQYF. The CDR3 DNA reads as TGCAGTGCTTATGGGGGGCTAGGGAGAAACATTCAGTACTTC.